The present T cell receptor (beta chain) was sequenced within a study of identical twins. Overall study findings and caveats: The degree of excess twin sharing was weaker in beta out-of-frame sequences. Fewer insertions marked abundant cord blood beta clonotypes; young adult naive trended weakly, memory not at all. Zero-insertion analyses could be partly confounded by invariant MAIT and iNKT cells.

Germline-derived CDR1 and CDR2 are LGHNA and YNFKEQ. This CDR3 contains 13 residues. Trimming took off 0 bases at V and 9 bases at J, with 11 bases between the two ends. In every case, the donor was a healthy Caucasian. MiXCR was run by TCRdb on the 5' RACE reads, yielding one entry per CDR3 protein. The repertoire holds around 1.7 million distinct CDR3 sequences, about 32% seen once, with about 0.25% in the top ten. For this clonotype: Its antigen is undetermined.

V usage is TRBV4-2 and J usage is TRBJ2-5; possibly TRBD1 for D (5 bases). This receptor was identified in a newborn girl in good health. The source material was cord blood. CDR3: CASSQEMGRPQYF. The DNA of the CDR3 is TGTGCCAGCAGCCAAGAAATGGGGCGACCCCAGTACTTC.